The source of this TCR beta chain is a study of blood T cell repertoires in COVID-19. Method: immunoSEQ multiplex PCR; TCRdb's copy keeps in-frame clones and lacks some. The sample has about 480,000 clones; 89% are singletons. The source of this sequence is a man aged 18 to 30 with COVID-19, enrolled during active disease. Specimen: peripheral blood.

The CDR3 loop is CASSNPGQPGEQYF. The CDR3 nucleotides are TGCGCCAGCAGCAACCCGGGACAGCCGGGGGAGCAGTACTTC. The rearrangement joins TRBV5-1 to TRBJ2-7; 7 bases agree with TRBD1. The V gene end was trimmed by 4 bases and the J gene end by 7 bases; junction bases not matched to a gene: 11. The CDR3 covers 14 residues. Per the germline V gene, CDR1 is SGHRS and CDR2 is YFSETQ.